This T cell receptor (beta chain) was profiled in a study of T cells after somatic rescue of genetic block. The junction had 3 bases not matched to a gene; V was cut back by 5 bases and J by 0 bases. From germline, CDR1 is LNHDA and CDR2 SQIVND (reference sequence). The CDR3 runs to 15 residues. Here immunoSEQ multiplex PCR was the method, and the copy in TCRdb shows in-frame clones only, minus some. The table includes 67,000 or so clones, roughly 90% detected once. Sequencing input: peripheral blood mononuclear cells (PBMCs). This clonotype originated in a man aged 30 to 39. The chain links TRBV19 to TRBJ2-1, with 8 positions matching TRBD2. This CDR3 reads CASSRRGDSYNEQFF. The CDR3 DNA sequence: TGTGCCAGTAGTCGGCGGGGGGACTCCTACAATGAGCAGTTCTTC. The whole variable domain, filled in from reference TRBV19 and TRBJ2-1, reads DGGITQSPKYLFRKEGQNVTLSCEQNLNHDAMYWYRQDPGQGLRLIYYSQIVNDFQKGDIAEGYSVSREKKESFPLTVTSAQKNPTAFYLCASSRRGDSYNEQFFGPGTRLTVL.